This record covers a single TCR beta chain. It lacks a known antigen. There are no base qualities to consult, and no much larger clone falls within one base. During colonoscopy, one to two rectal pinch biopsies were obtained for research purposes. Ulcerative colitis patients had received no immunosuppressive medication before the diagnostic colonoscopy. Before DNA isolation, rectal biopsies were subjected to proteinase K digestion. The Wizard kit (Promega) was used to extract genomic DNA from blood and intestinal samples. This entry comes from a study of pediatric ulcerative colitis (dated by TCRdb to about 2019). In the study overall: Among the ulcerative colitis patients, 6 or 7 had pancolitis and two had left-sided colitis, and histology in every patient was consistent with ulcerative colitis. Nine newly diagnosed, treatment-naive pediatric ulcerative colitis patients and four non-IBD control children each provided paired blood and rectal samples. The Pediatric Ulcerative Colitis Activity Index classified a couple of patients as having mild disease, several as having moderate disease and three as having acute severe colitis. General study outcomes and caveats: Significantly higher autologous blood-rectal clonal overlap was found in ulcerative colitis patients than in controls, which suggested increased T cell trafficking to inflamed tissue. Blood-derived T cells may have been included in the rectal pinch biopsies, particularly in patients with overt colitis. Because repertoires came from total lymphocyte DNA, patterns in rare subsets such as regulatory T cells may not be reflected. For technical reasons, substantially fewer templates were yielded by the blood samples of two patients, and these blood samples were excluded from blood-rectal overlap analysis. Two rectal CDR3 clonotypes were detected in all ulcerative colitis patients and were not detected in any of the controls. Only a few individuals were included in the healthy control group, which was small. Features of the rectal repertoire distinguished controls, mild-moderate colitis patients and acute severe colitis patients, and in acute severe colitis, rectal diversity was reduced because of clonal expansions.

Rearranged CDR3 beta regions were amplified from genomic DNA with multiplex V and J primers using the immunoSEQ TRB Survey service. To keep sequencing depth equal across samples, survey-level depth of up to 500,000 reads per sample was applied. Libraries were purified, pooled and sequenced on Illumina technology. In the authors' own workflow: Productive clonality, sample overlap, pairwise scatters, CDR3 beta length, V/D/J gene usage and productiveness were assessed with immunoSEQ online tools. Alongside Shannon and Simpson indices, calculated diversity was computed as the number of unique rearrangements divided by total templates, multiplied by 100. Principal component analysis was performed on Z-score normalized data with the R prcomp function and the ggbiplot package. Blood-rectal clonal overlap within each subject was quantified with Morisita's index. The clones in this table, taken by TCRdb from immuneACCESS, are in-frame only. Not every clone is retained; where verified, under half of the shortfall comes from an unresolved V gene, and the cause of the rest is unknown. V and J calls and clone size are copied from that table; D and trimming were computed from the DNA. Here the sample has about 15,000 clones; approximately 74% occur a single time. Roughly 3.2% of the sample belongs to the ten largest clones.

CDR1 and CDR2, looked up from the germline V gene, are SGHAT and FQNNGV. The CDR3 runs 13 residues from the cysteine to the phenylalanine. Only the CDR3 DNA is retained, 39 bases long and in frame from the first base. Trimming accounts for 1 base at V and 6 bases at J, while the number of junction bases matched to no gene is 0. This chain is built from TRBV11-2 and TRBJ2-1; a stretch of 7 junction bases matches TRBD2. This TCR came from a girl under 18 with moderate ulcerative colitis. The sequenced material came from gut tissue. The CDR3 amino acid sequence is: CASSLAGGNEQFF. The bases read TGTGCCAGCAGCTTAGCGGGAGGCAATGAGCAGTTCTTC.